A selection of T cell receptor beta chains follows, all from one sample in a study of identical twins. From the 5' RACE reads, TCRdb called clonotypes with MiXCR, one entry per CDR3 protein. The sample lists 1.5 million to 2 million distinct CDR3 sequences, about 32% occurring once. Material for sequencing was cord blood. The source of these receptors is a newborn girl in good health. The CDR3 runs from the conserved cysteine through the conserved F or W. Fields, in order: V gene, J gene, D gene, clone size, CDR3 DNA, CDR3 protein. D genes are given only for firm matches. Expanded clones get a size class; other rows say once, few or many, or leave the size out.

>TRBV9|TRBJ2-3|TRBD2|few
TGTGCCAGCACTGCGGGGGGAAGCACAGATACGCAGTATTTT
CASTAGGSTDTQYF
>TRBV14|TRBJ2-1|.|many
TGTGCCAGCAGCCAAGATTCTCCAGCCGGGGAGGACAATGAGCAGTTCTTC
CASSQDSPAGEDNEQFF
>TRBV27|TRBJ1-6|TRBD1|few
TGTGCCAGCAGTCTAATCTTCACAGGGGGCGGCAATTCACCCCTCCACTTT
CASSLIFTGGGNSPLHF
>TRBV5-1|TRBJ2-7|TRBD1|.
TGCGCCAGCAGCTTGGTGGACAGGGTGTGGGAGCAGTACTTC
CASSLVDRVWEQYF
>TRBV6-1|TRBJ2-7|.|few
TGTGCCAGCAGTGTGGTGGGCCTCAGCGACGAGCAGTACTTC
CASSVVGLSDEQYF
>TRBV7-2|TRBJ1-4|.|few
TGTGCCAGCAGCCGGGAGCGGGTTGCAACTAATGAAAAACTGTTTTTT
CASSRERVATNEKLFF
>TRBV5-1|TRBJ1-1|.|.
TGCGCCAGCTCCGGTGAGGGGTGGGCGAACACTGAAGCTTTCTTT
CASSGEGWANTEAFF
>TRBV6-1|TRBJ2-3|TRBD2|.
TGTGCCAGCAGTGAGGCGGGCGGGGGGAGCACAGATACGCAGTATTTT
CASSEAGGGSTDTQYF
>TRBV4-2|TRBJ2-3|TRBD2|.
TGTGCCAGCAGCCAAGGGCAGGGGGCGTCTAGCGGGAGGGCTAGCACAGATACGCAGTATTTT
CASSQGQGASSGRASTDTQYF
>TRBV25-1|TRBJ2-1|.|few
TGTGCCAGCAGTGAATTTGGCGGCCAGTTCTTC
CASSEFGGQFF
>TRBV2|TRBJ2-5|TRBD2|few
TGTGCCAGCAAGCTGACTAGCGGGGGAGGAGAGACCCAGTACTTC
CASKLTSGGGETQYF
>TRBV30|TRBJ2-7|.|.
TGTGCGTTCGAGGGGTACTCCTACGAGCAGTACTTC
CAFEGYSYEQYF
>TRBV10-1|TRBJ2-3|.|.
TGCGCCAGCAGTGAGGCCGGGACATCATCAGATACGCAGTATTTT
CASSEAGTSSDTQYF
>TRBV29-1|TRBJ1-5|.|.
TGCAGCGTTGTCCCAGGGCCCAATCAGCCCCAGCATTTT
CSVVPGPNQPQHF
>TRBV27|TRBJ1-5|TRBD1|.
TGTGCCAGCACCACGACAGGGAGGGGGTGGCCCCAGCATTTT
CASTTTGRGWPQHF
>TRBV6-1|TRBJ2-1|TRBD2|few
TGTGCCAGCAAAGGTCGACTAGCGGGGGCGAATGAGCAGTTCTTC
CASKGRLAGANEQFF
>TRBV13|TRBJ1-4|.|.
TGTGCCAGCAGCTTAGAAAGGACGGGCCGCGGGGAAAAACTGTTTTTT
CASSLERTGRGEKLFF
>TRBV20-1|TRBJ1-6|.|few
TGCAGTGCTAGAGATTTGGCGCAGAGCTCCTATAATTCACCCCTCCACTTT
CSARDLAQSSYNSPLHF
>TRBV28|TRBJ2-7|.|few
TGTGCCAGCAGCCCCAGCTACGCCTCCTACGAGCAGTACTTC
CASSPSYASYEQYF
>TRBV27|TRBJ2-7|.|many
TGTGCCAGCAGTACCCCGTACGAGCAGTACTTC
CASSTPYEQYF
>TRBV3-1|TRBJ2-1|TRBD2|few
TGTGCCAGCAGCCAGAGACTAGCTGTTGAGCAGTTCTTC
CASSQRLAVEQFF
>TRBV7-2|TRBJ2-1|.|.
TGTGCCAGCAATCGGGGTGAGCAGTTCTTC
CASNRGEQFF
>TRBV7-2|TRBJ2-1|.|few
TGTGCCAGCAGCTATTTGGGGGACTCACACCGAAACAATGAGCAGTTCTTC
CASSYLGDSHRNNEQFF
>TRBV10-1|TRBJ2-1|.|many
TGCGCCAGCAGTGAGGGGACATCCTACAATGAGCAGTTCTTC
CASSEGTSYNEQFF
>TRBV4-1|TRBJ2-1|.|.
TGCGCCAGCAGCCAAGAAAGATGGTCCGACGGGGAGCAGTTCTTC
CASSQERWSDGEQFF
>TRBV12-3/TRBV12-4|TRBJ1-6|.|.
TGTGCCAGCAGTTTAGGAGACGGTTCACCCCTCCACTTT
CASSLGDGSPLHF
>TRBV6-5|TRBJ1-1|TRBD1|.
TGTGCCAGCAGCCGGGACAGGGAGGGCACTGAAGCTTTCTTT
CASSRDREGTEAFF
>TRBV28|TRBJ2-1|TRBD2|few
TGTGCCAGCAGTTCTAGCGGGAGGGCCCTCAATGAGCAGTTCTTC
CASSSSGRALNEQFF
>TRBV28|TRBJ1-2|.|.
TGTGCCAGCAGCGCGGAGGGGTTAAGGGACTACACCTTC
CASSAEGLRDYTF
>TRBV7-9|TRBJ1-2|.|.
TGTGCCGGCAGCTTCAACTATGGCTACACCTTC
CAGSFNYGYTF
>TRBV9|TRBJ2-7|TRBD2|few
TGTGCCAGCAGCGTAGAGCCTGCGGGAGCCTACGAGCAGTACTTC
CASSVEPAGAYEQYF
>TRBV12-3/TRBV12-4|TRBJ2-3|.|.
TGTGCCAGCAGTTTAGGTTGGGGGGCAGATATGCAGTATTTT
CASSLGWGADMQYF
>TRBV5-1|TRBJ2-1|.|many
TGCGCCAGCAGCTTGGCCGTGTCTACTAGATCCTACAATGAGCAGTTCTTC
CASSLAVSTRSYNEQFF
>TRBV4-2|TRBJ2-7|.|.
TGTGCCAGCAGCCTCAACCTACGAGGGTTAGTTGAGAACGAGCAGTACTTC
CASSLNLRGLVENEQYF
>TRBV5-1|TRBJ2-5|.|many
TGCGCCAGCAGCTTGGGTTGGGAGACCCAGTACTTC
CASSLGWETQYF
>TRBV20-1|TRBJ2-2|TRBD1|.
TGCAGTGCTGGACAGGGGGCCGGGGAGCTGTTTTTT
CSAGQGAGELFF
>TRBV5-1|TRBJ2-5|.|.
TGCGCCAGCAGCTTTGGTTATATGAGACAGTACCAAGAGACCCAGTACTTC
CASSFGYMRQYQETQYF
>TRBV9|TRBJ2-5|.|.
TGTGCCAGCAGCGTAGAACTAGAAAGCAATGAGCAGTACTTC
CASSVELESNEQYF
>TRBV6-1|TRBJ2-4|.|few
TGTGCCAGCAGTGAACCCTATAAACGGGCCAAAAACATTCAGTACTTC
CASSEPYKRAKNIQYF
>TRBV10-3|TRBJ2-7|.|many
TGTGCCATCAGTGAGCGGGAGCGCACCGAGCAGTACTTC
CAISERERTEQYF
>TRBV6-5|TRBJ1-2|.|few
TGTGCCAGCAGTCCGTTAGGAAAGTATGGCTACACCTTC
CASSPLGKYGYTF
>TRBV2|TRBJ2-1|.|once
TGTGCCAGCAGTGAAGCTAGGGTAGGGGGGCCCGACTTGGAGCAGTTCTTC
CASSEARVGGPDLEQFF
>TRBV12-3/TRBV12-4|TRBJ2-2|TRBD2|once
TGTGCCAGCAGTTTATCGACTAGCGGGGGGGCTCGAAGCACCGGGGAGCTGTTTTTT
CASSLSTSGGARSTGELFF
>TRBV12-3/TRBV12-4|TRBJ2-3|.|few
TGTGCCAGCAGTTTAGGGGTCGGGATAGATACGCAGTATTTT
CASSLGVGIDTQYF
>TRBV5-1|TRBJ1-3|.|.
TGCGCCAGCAGCCCTAAGACGGACTCTGGAAACACCATATATTTT
CASSPKTDSGNTIYF
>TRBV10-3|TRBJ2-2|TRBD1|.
TGTGCCATCAGTGACAGGGGGACATCCACCGGGGAGCTGTTTTTT
CAISDRGTSTGELFF
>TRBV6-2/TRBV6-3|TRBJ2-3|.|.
TGTGCCAGCAGTTACGGGACCCCAGATACGCAGTATTTT
CASSYGTPDTQYF
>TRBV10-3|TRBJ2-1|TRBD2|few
TGTGCCATCATAGTAGTAGCGGGAGGGCCCTCCTACAATGAGCAGTTCTTC
CAIIVVAGGPSYNEQFF
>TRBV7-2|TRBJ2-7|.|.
TGTGCCAGCAGCTTAGAGGTACCTACTTCCTACGAGCAGTACTTC
CASSLEVPTSYEQYF
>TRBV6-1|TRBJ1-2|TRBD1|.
TGTGCCAGCAGTGAAGCGCAACAGGGGGCCTATGGCTACACCTTC
CASSEAQQGAYGYTF
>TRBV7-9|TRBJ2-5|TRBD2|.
TGTGCCAGCAGCCGACTAGCGGGAGCGTCAGAGACCCAGTACTTC
CASSRLAGASETQYF
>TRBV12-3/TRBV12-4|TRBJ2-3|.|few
TGTGCCAGCAAGGGGCGGGGGCCCGATAGGGATACGCAGTATTTT
CASKGRGPDRDTQYF
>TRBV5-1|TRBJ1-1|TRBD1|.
TGCGCCAGCTCCCTACGGGGACAGGGGGCTTCGGGCACTGAAGCTTTCTTT
CASSLRGQGASGTEAFF
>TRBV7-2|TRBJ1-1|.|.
TGTGCCAGCAGCCCTAGCTGGCGGGAAGAGGGCACTGAAGCTTTCTTT
CASSPSWREEGTEAFF
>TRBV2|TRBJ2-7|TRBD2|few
TGTGCCAGCAGTTCTAGCGGGAGGCTCATGAAAGAGCAGTACTTC
CASSSSGRLMKEQYF
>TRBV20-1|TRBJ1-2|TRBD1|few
TGCAGTGCTAGAGCGGAGGGGGCGGCGGGCTACACCTTC
CSARAEGAAGYTF
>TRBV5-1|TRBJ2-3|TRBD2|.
TGCGCCAGCAGCGAGAGTCTTTCGGGACTAGCGGGAACAGATACGCAGTATTTT
CASSESLSGLAGTDTQYF